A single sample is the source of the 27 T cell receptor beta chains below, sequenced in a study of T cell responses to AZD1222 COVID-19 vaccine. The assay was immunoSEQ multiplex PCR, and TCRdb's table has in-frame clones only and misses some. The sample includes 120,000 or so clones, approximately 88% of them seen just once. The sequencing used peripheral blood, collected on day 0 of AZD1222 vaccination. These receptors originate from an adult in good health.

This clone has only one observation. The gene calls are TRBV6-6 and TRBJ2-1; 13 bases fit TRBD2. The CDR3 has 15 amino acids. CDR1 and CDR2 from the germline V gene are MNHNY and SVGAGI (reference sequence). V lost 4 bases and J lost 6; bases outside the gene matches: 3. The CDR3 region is CASSFGTSGTNEQFF. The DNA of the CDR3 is TGTGCCAGCAGTTTCGGGACTAGCGGGACCAATGAGCAGTTCTTC.

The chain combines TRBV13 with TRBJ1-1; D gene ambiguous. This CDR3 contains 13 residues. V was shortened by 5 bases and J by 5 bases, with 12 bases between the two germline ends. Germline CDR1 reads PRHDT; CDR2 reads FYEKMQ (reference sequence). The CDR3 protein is CASSRAAGTEAFF. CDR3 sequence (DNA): TGTGCCAGCAGCAGAGCAGCCGGGACTGAAGCTTTCTTT.

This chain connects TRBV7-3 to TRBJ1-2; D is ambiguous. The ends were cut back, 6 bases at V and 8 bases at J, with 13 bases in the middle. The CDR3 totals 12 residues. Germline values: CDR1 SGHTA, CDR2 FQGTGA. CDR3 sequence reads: CASSLGNSGYTF. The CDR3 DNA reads TGTGCCAGCAGTCTCGGCAACAGCGGCTACACCTTC.

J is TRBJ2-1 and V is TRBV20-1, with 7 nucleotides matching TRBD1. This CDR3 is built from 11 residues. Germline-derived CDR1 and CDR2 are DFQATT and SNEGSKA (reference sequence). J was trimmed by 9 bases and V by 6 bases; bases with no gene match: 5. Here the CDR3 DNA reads TGCAGTGCGACAGACAGGGTTGAGCAGTTCTTC. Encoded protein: CSATDRVEQFF.

CDR3 DNA sequence: TGCGCCAGCAGCCAAGATCGGGGAGGGGGCTACGAGCAGTACTTC. Translation gives CASSQDRGGGYEQYF. This chain joins TRBV4-3 and TRBJ2-7; tentatively, D is TRBD2 (7 bases). The CDR3 extends over 15 amino acids. Between the trimmed V and J ends, which lost 0 bases and 3 bases, there was a span of 12 bases. Germline V gene data show CDR1 as LGHNA and CDR2 as YSLEER.

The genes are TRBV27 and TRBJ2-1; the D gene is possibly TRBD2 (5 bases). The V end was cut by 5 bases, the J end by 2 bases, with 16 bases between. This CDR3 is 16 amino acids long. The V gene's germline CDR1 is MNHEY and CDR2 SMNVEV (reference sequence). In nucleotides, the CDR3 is TGTGCCAGCAGTCCCCAAACAGCGGAGGCCTACAATGAGCAGTTCTTC. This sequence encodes CASSPQTAEAYNEQFF.

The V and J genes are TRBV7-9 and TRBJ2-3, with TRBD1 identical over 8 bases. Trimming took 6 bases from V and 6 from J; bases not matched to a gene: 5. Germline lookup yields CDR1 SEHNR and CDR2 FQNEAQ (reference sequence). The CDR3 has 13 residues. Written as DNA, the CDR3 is TGTGCCAGCAGGATAACAGGGGGTGATACGCAGTATTTT. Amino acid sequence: CASRITGGDTQYF.

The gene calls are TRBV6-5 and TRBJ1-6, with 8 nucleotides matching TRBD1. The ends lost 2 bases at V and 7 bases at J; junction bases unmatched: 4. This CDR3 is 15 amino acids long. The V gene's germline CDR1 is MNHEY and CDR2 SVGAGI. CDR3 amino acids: CASSYQGAFNSPLHF. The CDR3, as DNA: TGTGCCAGCAGTTACCAGGGGGCCTTCAATTCACCCCTCCACTTT.

In DNA, the CDR3 is TGCGCCAGCAGCCTATGGGACAGTCCTAATTCACCCCTCCACTTT. Translating it yields CASSLWDSPNSPLHF. The chain joins TRBV5-1 to TRBJ1-6; 7 bases are a match to TRBD1. Germline-derived CDR1 and CDR2 are SGHRS and YFSETQ. Trimming took 4 bases from V and 6 from J; bases not matched to a gene: 7. This CDR3 spans 15 amino acids.

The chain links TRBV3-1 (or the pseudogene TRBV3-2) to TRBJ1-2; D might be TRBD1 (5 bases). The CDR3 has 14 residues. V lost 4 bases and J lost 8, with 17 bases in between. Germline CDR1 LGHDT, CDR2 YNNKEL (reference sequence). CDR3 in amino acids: CASSPGPVSGGYTF. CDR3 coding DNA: TGTGCCAGCAGCCCGGGGCCCGTTTCAGGAGGCTACACCTTC.

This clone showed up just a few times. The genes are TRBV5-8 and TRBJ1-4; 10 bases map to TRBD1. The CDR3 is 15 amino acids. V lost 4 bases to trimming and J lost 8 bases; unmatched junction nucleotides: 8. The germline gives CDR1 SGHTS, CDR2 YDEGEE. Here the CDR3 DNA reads TGTGCCAGCAGCACAACCGGGACAGGGGACGAAAAACTGTTTTTT. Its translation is CASSTTGTGDEKLFF.

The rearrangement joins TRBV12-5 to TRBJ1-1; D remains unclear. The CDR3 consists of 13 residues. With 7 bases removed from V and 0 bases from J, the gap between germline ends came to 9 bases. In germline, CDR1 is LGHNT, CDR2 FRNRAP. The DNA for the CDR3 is TGTGCTAGTGCCCTACGGCTGAACACTGAAGCTTTCTTT. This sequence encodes CASALRLNTEAFF.

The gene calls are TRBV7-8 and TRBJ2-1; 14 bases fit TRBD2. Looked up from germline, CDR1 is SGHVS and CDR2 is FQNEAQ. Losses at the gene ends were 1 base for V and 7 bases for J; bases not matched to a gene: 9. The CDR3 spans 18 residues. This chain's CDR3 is CASSLVGTSGRAGNEQFF. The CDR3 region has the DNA TGTGCCAGCAGCTTAGTCGGGACTAGCGGGAGAGCAGGGAATGAGCAGTTCTTC.

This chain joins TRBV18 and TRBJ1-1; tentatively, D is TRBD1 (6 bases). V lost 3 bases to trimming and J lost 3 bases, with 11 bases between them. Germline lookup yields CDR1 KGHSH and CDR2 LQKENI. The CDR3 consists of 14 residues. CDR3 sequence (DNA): TGTGCCAGCTCACCTACGGGGGGCCACACTGAAGCTTTCTTT. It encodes CASSPTGGHTEAFF.

CDR3 loop: CASSVDWTGGYRGQPQHF. The DNA of the CDR3 is TGTGCCAGCAGCGTGGATTGGACAGGTGGTTATCGGGGTCAGCCCCAGCATTTT. V usage is TRBV7-8 and J usage is TRBJ1-5; TRBD1 agrees at 7 bases. V shed 5 bases, J shed 6 bases, and the junction held 19 bases outside the gene matches. Germline loops: CDR1 SGHVS, CDR2 FQNEAQ. This CDR3 region has 18 residues.

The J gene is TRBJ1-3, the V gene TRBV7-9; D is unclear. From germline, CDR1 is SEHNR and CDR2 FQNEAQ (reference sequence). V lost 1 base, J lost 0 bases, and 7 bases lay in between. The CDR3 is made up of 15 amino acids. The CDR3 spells CASSLGVNSGNTIYF. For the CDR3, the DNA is TGTGCCAGCAGCTTAGGTGTCAACTCTGGAAACACCATATATTTT.

CDR3 DNA: TGTGCCAGCAGTAGCAGGTCGACGGGAAACACCATATATTTT. Translating gives CASSSRSTGNTIYF. The rearrangement links TRBV25-1 to TRBJ1-3; D gene ambiguous. CDR1 and CDR2 from the germline V gene are MGHDK and SYGVNS. The V gene lost 5 bases and the J gene lost 4 bases, with 12 bases spanning the gap. The CDR3 covers 14 residues.

CDR3 bases: TGTGCCAGCAGCTTAGGAAGACAGCAAGGAAACTATGGCTACACCTTC. Its translation is CASSLGRQQGNYGYTF. The chain uses TRBV7-2 and TRBJ1-2, with D possibly being TRBD1 (5 bases). The V gene lost 1 base and the J gene lost 2 bases, with 14 bases spanning the gap. Germline CDR1 reads SGHTA; CDR2 reads FQGNSA. There are 16 residues in the CDR3.

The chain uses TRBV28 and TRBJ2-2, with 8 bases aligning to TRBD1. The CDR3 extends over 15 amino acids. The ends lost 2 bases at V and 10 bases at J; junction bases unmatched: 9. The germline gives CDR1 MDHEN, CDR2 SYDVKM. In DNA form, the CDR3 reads TGTGCCAGCAGTTTAGGGGCAGGGGGCGCGTCGGAGCTGTTTTTT. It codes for CASSLGAGGASELFF.

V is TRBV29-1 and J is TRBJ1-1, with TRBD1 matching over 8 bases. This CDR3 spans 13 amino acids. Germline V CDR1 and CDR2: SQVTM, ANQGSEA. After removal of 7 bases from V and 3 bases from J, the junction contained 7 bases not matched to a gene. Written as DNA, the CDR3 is TGCAGCGCTACGGACAGGGTAGACACTGAAGCTTTCTTT. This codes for CSATDRVDTEAFF.

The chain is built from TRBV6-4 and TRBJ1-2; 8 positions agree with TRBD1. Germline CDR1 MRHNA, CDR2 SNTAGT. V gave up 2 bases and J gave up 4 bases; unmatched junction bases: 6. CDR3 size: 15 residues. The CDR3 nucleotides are TGTGCCAGCAGTGACGTCCCCGGACAGGGCTATGGCTACACCTTC. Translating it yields CASSDVPGQGYGYTF.

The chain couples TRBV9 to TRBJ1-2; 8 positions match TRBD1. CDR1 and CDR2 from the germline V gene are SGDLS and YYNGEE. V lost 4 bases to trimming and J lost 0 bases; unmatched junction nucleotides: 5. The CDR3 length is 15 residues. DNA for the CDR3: TGTGCCAGCAGCCCGACGGGACAGGCTAACTATGGCTACACCTTC. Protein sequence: CASSPTGQANYGYTF.

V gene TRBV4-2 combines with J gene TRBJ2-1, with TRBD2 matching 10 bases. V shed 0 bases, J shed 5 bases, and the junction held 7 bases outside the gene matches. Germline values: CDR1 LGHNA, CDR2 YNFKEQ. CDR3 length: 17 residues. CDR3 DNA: TGTGCCAGCAGCCAAGATCGGACCCTAGCGGGAGACAATGAGCAGTTCTTC. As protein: CASSQDRTLAGDNEQFF.

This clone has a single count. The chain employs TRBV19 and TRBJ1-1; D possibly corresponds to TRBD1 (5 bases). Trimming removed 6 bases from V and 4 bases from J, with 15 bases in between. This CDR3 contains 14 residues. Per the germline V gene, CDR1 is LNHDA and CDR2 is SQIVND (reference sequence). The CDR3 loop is CASRTEVGGTEAFF. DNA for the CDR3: TGTGCCAGTAGAACCGAGGTGGGGGGCACTGAAGCTTTCTTT. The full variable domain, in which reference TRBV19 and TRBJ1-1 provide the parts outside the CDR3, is DGGITQSPKYLFRKEGQNVTLSCEQNLNHDAMYWYRQDPGQGLRLIYYSQIVNDFQKGDIAEGYSVSREKKESFPLTVTSAQKNPTAFYLCASRTEVGGTEAFFGQGTRLTVV.

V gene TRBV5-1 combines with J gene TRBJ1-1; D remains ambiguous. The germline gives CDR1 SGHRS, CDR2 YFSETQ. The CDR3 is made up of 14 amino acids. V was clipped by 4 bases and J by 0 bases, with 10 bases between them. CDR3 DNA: TGCGCCAGCAGCGCCCGTGTATTGAACACTGAAGCTTTCTTT. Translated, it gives CASSARVLNTEAFF.

This chain's CDR3 is CASSSPPGAGNSPLHF. The CDR3 nucleotides read TGTGCCAGCAGCTCGCCACCTGGGGCAGGGAATTCACCCCTCCACTTT. The genes are TRBV9 and TRBJ1-6, with a weak D call TRBD1 (5 bases). Trimming pared 4 bases from V and 7 bases from J, leaving 18 bases between. The CDR3 consists of 16 residues. The germline V gene encodes CDR1 SGDLS and CDR2 YYNGEE.

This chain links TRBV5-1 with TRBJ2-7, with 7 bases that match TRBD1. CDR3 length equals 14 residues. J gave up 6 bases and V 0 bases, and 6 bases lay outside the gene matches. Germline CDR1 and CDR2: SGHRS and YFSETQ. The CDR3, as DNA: TGCGCCAGCAGCTTGGGAGGGGGCGGAATCGAGCAGTACTTC. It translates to CASSLGGGGIEQYF. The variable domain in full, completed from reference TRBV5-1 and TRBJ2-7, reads KAGVTQTPRYLIKTRGQQVTLSCSPISGHRSVSWYQQTPGQGLQFLFEYFSETQRNKGNFPGRFSGRQFSNSRSEMNVSTLELGDSALYLCASSLGGGGIEQYFGPGTRLTVT.